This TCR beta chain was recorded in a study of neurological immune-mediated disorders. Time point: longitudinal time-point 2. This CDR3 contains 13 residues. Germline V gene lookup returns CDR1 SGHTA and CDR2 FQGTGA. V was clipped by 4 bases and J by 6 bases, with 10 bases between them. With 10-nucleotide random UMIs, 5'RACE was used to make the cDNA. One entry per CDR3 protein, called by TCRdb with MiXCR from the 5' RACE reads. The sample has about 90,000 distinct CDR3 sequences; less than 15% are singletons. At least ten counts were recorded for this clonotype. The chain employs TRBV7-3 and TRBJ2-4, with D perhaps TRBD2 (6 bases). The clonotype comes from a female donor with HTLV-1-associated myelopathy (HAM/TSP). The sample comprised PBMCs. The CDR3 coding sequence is TGTGCCAGCAGCTCTAACGGGGGAAACATTCAGTACTTC. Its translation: CASSSNGGNIQYF.